The 20 T cell receptor beta chains given below trace back to one sample, sequenced in a study of regulatory T cells in long-lasting Graves disease. Specified time point: newly diagnosed GD, antithyroid drugs for less than 3 months. Generation of the TCR library employed RNA extracted from PBMCs. According to the study, TCR beta libraries were built with iRepertoire HTBI primers and CDR3-region Arm-PCR. From the multiplex PCR reads, TCRdb called clonotypes with MiXCR, one entry per CDR3 protein. The sample includes approximately 350,000 distinct CDR3 sequences, approximately 12% of them seen just once. These data also featured in a second study, about T cells in Graves' hyperthyroidism and ophthalmopathy.

Sequencing was performed on peripheral blood mononuclear cells (PBMCs), taken at new diagnosis, from a patient treated with antithyroid drugs. Receptors originate from a woman between 18 and 30 years old with Graves disease.

The count of this clonotype is one. A much bigger clone sits one base away, suggesting this may be a read error. The chain couples TRBV6-2 or TRBV6-3 to TRBJ1-5; no reliable D call. V shed 6 bases and J shed 0 bases, with 12 bases lying between them. The germline CDR1 and CDR2 sequences are MNHEY and SVGEGT. The CDR3 is made up of 15 amino acids. CDR3 nucleotide sequence: TGTGCCAGCAGCCCGGAAAACCTTAGCAATCAGCCCCAGCATTTT. It encodes CASSPENLSNQPQHF.

This clonotype was seen repeatedly, ten times or more. This chain connects TRBV27 to TRBJ2-1; 7 nucleotides line up with TRBD2. This CDR3 has 15 amino acids. The germline gives CDR1 MNHEY, CDR2 SMNVEV (reference sequence). Losses at the gene ends were 5 bases for V and 0 bases for J; bases not matched to a gene: 4. The CDR3 reads CASSHGTNSYNEQFF. CDR3 nucleotides: TGTGCCAGCAGTCACGGGACTAACTCCTACAATGAGCAGTTCTTC.

The chain combines TRBV12-3 or TRBV12-4 with TRBJ2-5; D possibly corresponds to TRBD2 (5 bases). Trimming removed 6 bases at V and 5 bases at J, with 16 bases between. The CDR3 spans 14 residues. CDR3 residues: CASRREGGGETQYF. The CDR3 nucleotides read TGTGCCAGCAGACGCGAGGGTGGCGGGGAGACCCAGTACTTC.

This clonotype was detected many times. The rearrangement uses TRBV11-2 and TRBJ2-1; TRBD2 matches 7 bases. The CDR3 sequence is 17 residues long. V trimming: 5 bases; J trimming: 4 bases; junction bases outside the gene matches: 14. Germline V gives CDR1 SGHAT, CDR2 FQNNGV. CDR3 in DNA: TGTGCCAGCAGCCCGATTAACCGGCTAGCGGCGTACAATGAGCAGTTCTTC. Protein sequence: CASSPINRLAAYNEQFF.

This clonotype has a count of ten or more. The gene calls are TRBV28 and TRBJ1-1; the D is unclear. Germline values: CDR1 MDHEN, CDR2 SYDVKM. This CDR3 is 13 amino acids long. V was clipped by 5 bases and J by 7 bases, with 14 bases between them. The CDR3 bases are TGTGCCAGCAGTCCGGTACGGGCGAGTGAAGCTTTCTTT. The encoded protein is CASSPVRASEAFF.

This clonotype was observed at least ten times. This chain uses TRBV12-3 or TRBV12-4 with TRBJ1-3; D unresolved. V was shortened by 0 bases and J by 2 bases, with 8 bases between the two germline ends. This CDR3 has 15 residues. CDR3 in amino acids: CASSLARGPGNTIYF. The CDR3 DNA reads TGTGCCAGCAGTTTAGCGCGGGGTCCTGGAAACACCATATATTTT.

Ten or more counts support this clonotype. The chain combines TRBV20-1 with TRBJ2-1; D might be TRBD1 or TRBD2, each matching 6 bases. The CDR3 spans 13 residues. Trimming stripped 6 bases from V and 8 bases from J, with 17 bases between. Germline values: CDR1 DFQATT, CDR2 SNEGSKA (reference sequence). DNA of the CDR3: TGCAGTGCCCTATTTTTAGGGGGGCATGAGCAGTTCTTC. As protein: CSALFLGGHEQFF.

This clonotype was found many times. V is TRBV30 and J is TRBJ1-5; D unresolved. This CDR3 contains 13 residues. Per germline, CDR1 GTSNPN and CDR2 SVGIG (reference sequence). Trimming left V 3 bases short and J 4 bases short, with 10 bases between. Here the CDR3 DNA reads TGTGCCTGGAGCGTTGATAGAAATCAGCCCCAGCATTTT. Amino acids: CAWSVDRNQPQHF.

This clonotype was found many times. The V and J genes are TRBV7-3 and TRBJ1-1; 7 positions match TRBD1. J gave up 3 bases and V 0 bases, and 4 bases lay outside the gene matches. There are 15 residues in the CDR3. The germline V gene encodes CDR1 SGHTA and CDR2 FQGTGA. The CDR3 loop is CASSLTGQSDTEAFF. CDR3 in DNA: TGTGCCAGCAGCTTAACGGGACAGTCGGACACTGAAGCTTTCTTT.

This clonotype showed up many times. V gene TRBV20-1 combines with J gene TRBJ2-1; 11 positions agree with TRBD2. Losses at the gene ends were 1 base for V and 10 bases for J; bases not matched to a gene: 9. Germline V CDR1 and CDR2: DFQATT, SNEGSKA (reference sequence). The CDR3 extends over 15 amino acids. This CDR3 reads CSARGLAGSPGEQFF. CDR3 nucleotides: TGCAGTGCTAGAGGACTAGCGGGGTCGCCCGGAGAGCAGTTCTTC.

There are many counts of this clonotype. J is TRBJ1-1 and V is TRBV30, with D possibly being TRBD1 (6 bases). The V end lost 1 base, the J end lost 1 base, and 10 bases lay between the germline ends. The CDR3 spans 14 residues. From germline, CDR1 is GTSNPN and CDR2 SVGIG (reference sequence). CDR3 nucleotide sequence: TGTGCCTGGAGTGAAGACAGGTGGAACACTGAAGCTTTCTTT. Protein sequence: CAWSEDRWNTEAFF.

In this sample, this clonotype turned up many times. The chain joins TRBV6-1 to TRBJ1-2; D uncertain. Germline CDR1 is MNHNS and CDR2 is SASEGT. V was pared by 7 bases and J by 6 bases, with 12 bases between. This CDR3 spans 12 amino acids. The CDR3 here is CASTRRGNGYTF. The CDR3 region has the DNA TGTGCCAGCACGCGCAGAGGCAATGGCTACACCTTC.

In this sample, this clonotype turned up many times. The chain carries TRBV24-1 and TRBJ2-5; no clear D. V lost 4 bases and J lost 4, with 18 bases in between. This CDR3 has 16 amino acids. CDR1 KGHDR and CDR2 SFDVKD come from the germline V gene. CDR3 region: CATSDTDLAVSETQYF. The CDR3 coding sequence is TGTGCCACCAGTGACACCGACCTCGCGGTTTCAGAGACCCAGTACTTC.

About this clonotype: One end of the junction varies from germline; a read error may be responsible. The chain recombines TRBV11-2 with TRBJ1-3, with D possibly TRBD1 on 5 matching bases. The CDR3 loop spans 15 amino acids. The germline V gene encodes CDR1 SGHAT and CDR2 FQNNGV. The CDR3 protein is CASSIPTGSGNTMYF. CDR3 DNA: TGTGCCAGCAGCATCCCTACAGGATCTGGAAACACCATGTATTTT.

This rearrangement joins TRBV5-1 to TRBJ2-5; D is uncertain. CDR1 and CDR2 from the germline V gene are SGHRS and YFSETQ. The V end lost 1 base, the J end lost 1 base, and 11 bases lay between the germline ends. The CDR3 sequence is 15 residues long. CDR3 loop: CASSLTFKRQETQYF. For the CDR3, the DNA is TGCGCCAGCAGCTTGACCTTTAAGCGCCAAGAGACCCAGTACTTC.

This clonotype was seen many times. The chain combines TRBV20-1 with TRBJ1-1; D is perhaps TRBD1 (5 bases). The germline CDR1 and CDR2 sequences are DFQATT and SNEGSKA (reference sequence). This CDR3 comprises 15 residues. V was shortened by 0 bases and J by 8 bases, with 19 bases between the two germline ends. CDR3: CSARDGGGLGSEAFF. The CDR3 region has the DNA TGCAGTGCTAGAGATGGGGGTGGTCTGGGGTCGGAAGCTTTCTTT.

Regarding this clonotype: Given a much more abundant clone one base away, this may be a read error. The rearrangement joins TRBV20-1 to TRBJ2-3; weak D call: TRBD2 (6 bases). Looked up from germline, CDR1 is DFQATT and CDR2 is SNEGSKA (reference sequence). The V end was cut by 3 bases, the J end by 2 bases, with 21 bases between. The CDR3 runs 17 residues. For the CDR3, the DNA is TGCAGTGCTAGGGAAGCAGGGATTAGCGGCCTCACAGATACGCAGTATTTT. Protein sequence: CSAREAGISGLTDTQYF.

This clonotype was observed many times. The chain recombines TRBV7-2 with TRBJ2-1; TRBD1 is a possible D gene (5 bases). CDR1 and CDR2 (germline): SGHTA, FQGNSA. Trimming removed 4 bases from V and 3 bases from J, with 19 bases in between. This CDR3 is 17 amino acids long. CDR3 loop: CASSSVIGAPLYNEQFF. The DNA of the CDR3 is TGTGCCAGCAGCTCGGTTATAGGGGCCCCCCTCTACAATGAGCAGTTCTTC.

This chain joins TRBV5-1 and TRBJ2-5, with D uncertain. V lost 5 bases and J 4 bases, leaving 12 bases between the germline ends. The CDR3 runs to 13 residues. CDR1 and CDR2 (germline): SGHRS, YFSETQ. The CDR3 DNA reads TGCGCCAGCAGGGATTTGTTGGTAGAGACCCAGTACTTC. It specifies CASRDLLVETQYF.

This clonotype was detected many times. The chain has TRBV6-5 and TRBJ2-5; 15 bases align to TRBD2. Germline CDR1 reads MNHEY; CDR2 reads SVGAGI. The CDR3 consists of 17 residues. Unmatched junction bases numbered 8, after V lost 4 bases and J lost 5 bases. Here the CDR3 DNA reads TGTGCCAGCAGTTCCAGGACTAGCGGGGGGGCCTGGGAGACCCAGTACTTC. Protein: CASSSRTSGGAWETQYF.